The clone carrying this T cell receptor beta chain was recorded a few times. The target antigen is unknown. These data come from a study of read filtering for tumor transcriptome and immune sequencing. Across the whole study: Patients were approximately 17 male and some 15 female, mean age 65.9 years, range roughly 47 to 85. Per sample, TCR-region reads ranged about 4.05 to 10.27 million by IR-seq, roughly 85 to 1,300 by RNA-seq. Overall study results and limits: This fraction held mixed bone marrow immune cells after CD138-negative sorting.

From 300 to 450 ng of RNA, a library with molecular barcoded alpha/delta and beta/gamma adaptors was made. Via MiXCR, TCRdb re-called the reads, giving one row per CDR3 protein. The sample holds about 27,000 distinct CDR3 sequences, around 14% seen once. CDR1 and CDR2 (germline): SEHNR, FQNEAQ (reference sequence). The CDR3 has 14 residues. Trimming took 1 base from V and 9 from J, leaving 15 bases between them. The sample was a population of CD138-negative cells sorted from bone marrow. This clonotype was obtained from a donor aged 40 or older with multiple myeloma. The V and J genes are TRBV7-9 and TRBJ2-5; D not resolved. This CDR3 is CASSLGVGVLSQYF. DNA of the CDR3: TGTGCCAGCAGCTTAGGAGTCGGTGTATTGTCCCAGTACTTC.